This passage covers 31 T cell receptor beta chains from one sample sequenced in a study of CD8 T cells in Susac syndrome. After extraction with the RNeasy kit, roughly 0.45 to 1 ug of the RNA was reverse transcribed using random hexamers. Using its own MiXCR run on the immunoSEQ multiplex PCR reads, TCRdb lists one record per CDR3 protein. The sample carries about 22,000 distinct CDR3 sequences, just under 95% recorded once. Sequenced sample: CD8+ T cells from PBMCs. Receptors originate from a human donor in good health.

This chain connects TRBV9 to TRBJ2-1; tentatively, D is TRBD1 or TRBD2 (5 bases each). V dropped 3 bases and J dropped 14 bases, with 15 bases sitting between them. The CDR3 extends over 12 amino acids. Germline CDR1 reads SGDLS; CDR2 reads YYNGEE. CDR3 in DNA: TGTGCCAGCAGCGCCCGGGACGGTGTCGAGTTCTTC. Its translation: CASSARDGVEFF.

This chain joins TRBV27 and TRBJ1-6; D not certain. The CDR3 spans 14 residues. Germline CDR1 reads MNHEY; CDR2 reads SMNVEV (reference sequence). V lost 3 bases and J lost 0, with 3 bases in between. CDR3 in DNA: TGTGCCAGCAGTTTCAGCTCCTATAATTCACCCCTCCACTTT. This codes for CASSFSSYNSPLHF.

About this clonotype: One end of the junction varies from germline; a read error may be responsible. The chain links TRBV7-7 to TRBJ2-1; maybe TRBD1 (5 bases). Germline V gives CDR1 SSHAT, CDR2 FNYEAQ (reference sequence). The CDR3 has 14 amino acids. The CDR3 loop reads CASSLDPGNNEQFF. DNA of the CDR3: TGTGCTAGCAGCTTAGATCCAGGGAACAATGAGCAGTTCTTC.

The chain has TRBV3-1 and TRBJ1-5; tentative D call: TRBD1 (5 bases). This CDR3 comprises 15 residues. The germline V and J ends were trimmed by 0 bases and 7 bases, with 13 bases remaining between them. Germline V gives CDR1 LGHDT, CDR2 YNNKEL (reference sequence). Here the CDR3 reads CASSQDLGGGQPQHF. The DNA of the CDR3 is TGTGCCAGCAGCCAAGATTTGGGGGGAGGACAGCCCCAGCATTTT. Full variable domain (remainder filled in from reference TRBV3-1 and TRBJ1-5): DTAVSQTPKYLVTQMGNDKSIKCEQNLGHDTMYWYKQDSKKFLKIMFSYNNKELIINETVPNRFSPKSPDKAHLNLHINSLELGDSAVYFCASSQDLGGGQPQHFGDGTRLSIL.

The CDR3 sequence is CASSQDTGSSYEQYF. The CDR3 nucleotides are TGCGCCAGCAGCCAAGATACGGGCAGCTCCTACGAGCAGTACTTC. The rearrangement joins TRBV4-3 to TRBJ2-7; no clear D gene. There are 15 residues in the CDR3. Germline V lookup: CDR1 LGHNA, CDR2 YSLEER. Trimming removed 0 bases at V and 0 bases at J, with 9 bases between.

The V call is TRBV6-2 or TRBV6-3, the J call TRBJ2-7, with 8 bases fitting TRBD2. The CDR3 sequence is 15 residues long. J was trimmed by 2 bases and V by 6 bases; bases with no gene match: 9. Germline CDR1 is MNHEY and CDR2 is SVGEGT. The CDR3 region has the DNA TGTGCCAGCAGCGTCGAGCGGGGGCCGACCTACGAGCAGTACTTC. Encoded protein: CASSVERGPTYEQYF.

This rearrangement joins TRBV7-9 to TRBJ1-1; D is undetermined. There are 17 residues in the CDR3. Trimming pared 0 bases from V and 1 base from J, leaving 15 bases between. Germline-derived CDR1 and CDR2 are SEHNR and FQNEAQ (reference sequence). Here the CDR3 DNA reads TGTGCCAGCAGCTTAGCGCCGAAAGTAATGGGGAACACTGAAGCTTTCTTT. Amino acid sequence: CASSLAPKVMGNTEAFF.

The CDR3 sequence: CSARTANSNQPQHF. The CDR3 coding sequence is TGCAGTGCAAGGACAGCTAATAGCAATCAGCCCCAGCATTTT. This sequence joins TRBV20-1 and TRBJ1-5; TRBD1 might be the D (6 bases). V gave up 6 bases and J gave up 0 bases, with 12 bases separating them. This CDR3 has 14 residues. Germline loops: CDR1 DFQATT, CDR2 SNEGSKA (reference sequence).

V gene TRBV27 combines with J gene TRBJ2-1; 7 nucleotides align to TRBD2. The germline gives CDR1 MNHEY, CDR2 SMNVEV (reference sequence). CDR3 length equals 15 residues. V shed 4 bases, J shed 9 bases, and the junction held 12 bases outside the gene matches. CDR3: CASSSRLAALGEQFF. CDR3 in DNA: TGTGCCAGCAGTTCACGACTAGCAGCCCTTGGTGAGCAGTTCTTC.

This chain's CDR3 is CASSLDFEQFF. The CDR3 DNA follows: TGTGCCAGCAGCCTAGACTTTGAGCAGTTCTTC. This chain uses TRBV7-9 with TRBJ2-1; D ambiguous. CDR3 size: 11 residues. Germline CDR1 SEHNR, CDR2 FQNEAQ (reference sequence). V was trimmed by 5 bases and J by 9 bases, leaving 8 bases between them.

The rearrangement links TRBV10-3 to TRBJ1-4, with 7 bases identical to TRBD1. Germline CDR1 ENHRY, CDR2 SYGVKD. The CDR3 is 19 residues long. Trimming cost V 6 bases and J 5 bases; bases outside gene matches: 21. The CDR3 loop reads CAISPTGHDSHKPNEKLFF. The CDR3 coding sequence is TGTGCCATCAGCCCGACAGGGCACGACAGCCATAAGCCCAATGAAAAACTGTTTTTT.

The chain has TRBV6-2 or TRBV6-3 and TRBJ2-1; TRBD2 matches 11 bases. The CDR3 covers 15 residues. Per the germline V gene, CDR1 is MNHEY and CDR2 is SVGEGT. Trimming cost V 4 bases and J 6 bases; bases outside gene matches: 5. CDR3 sequence: CASSLRTSGLNEQFF. DNA of the CDR3: TGTGCCAGCAGTTTGAGGACTAGCGGGCTCAATGAGCAGTTCTTC.

Notes on this clonotype: The germline gene is not matched at one end of the junction; a read error may be the cause. V and J are TRBV29-1 and TRBJ2-2; tentatively, D is TRBD2 (5 bases). Germline CDR1 is SQVTM and CDR2 is ANQGSEA. CDR3 length: 14 residues. The CDR3 DNA is TGCAGCGTTGAAGCGAAGGGATCCACCGGGAAGCTGTTTTTT. The encoded protein is CSVEAKGSTGKLFF.

The chain combines TRBV7-9 with TRBJ2-2; 7 bases fit TRBD2. The CDR3 has 15 residues. The V gene end was trimmed by 5 bases and the J gene end by 5 bases; junction bases not matched to a gene: 8. CDR1 and CDR2 (germline): SEHNR, FQNEAQ (reference sequence). The CDR3 sequence: CASSPGLGNTGELFF. The CDR3 DNA reads as TGTGCCAGCAGCCCAGGACTAGGAAATACCGGGGAGCTGTTTTTT.

The chain employs TRBV5-1 and TRBJ1-4; tentative D call: TRBD1 (6 bases). Germline CDR1 reads SGHRS; CDR2 reads YFSETQ. The V gene lost 3 bases and the J gene lost 4 bases, with 10 bases spanning the gap. The CDR3 covers 14 residues. In nucleotides, the CDR3 is TGCGCCAGCAGCTCGGACAGCCTTAATGAAAAACTGTTTTTT. It yields the protein CASSSDSLNEKLFF.

The J gene is TRBJ2-1, the V gene TRBV7-9; TRBD2 matches 8 bases. With 5 bases clipped from V and 3 bases from J, the junction kept 6 bases outside the gene matches. The CDR3 has 15 residues. Germline V gene sequence: CDR1 SEHNR, CDR2 FQNEAQ (reference sequence). This chain's CDR3 is CASSRSGGYYNEQFF. The CDR3 DNA reads as TGTGCCAGCAGCCGGAGCGGGGGTTACTACAATGAGCAGTTCTTC.

The chain carries TRBV6-5 and TRBJ2-4; D is unresolved. This CDR3 is built from 17 residues. The germline V gene has CDR1 MNHEY and CDR2 SVGAGI. Trimming removed 0 bases from V and 3 bases from J, with 15 bases in between. The CDR3 nucleotides read TGTGCCAGCAGTTACTCCGCAGTGGCGTCTGTCAAAAACATTCAGTACTTC. Protein product: CASSYSAVASVKNIQYF.

The V call is TRBV11-2, the J call TRBJ1-1; perhaps TRBD1 as D (5 bases). Trimming pared 3 bases from V and 5 bases from J, leaving 10 bases between. CDR1 and CDR2 from the germline V gene are SGHAT and FQNNGV. The CDR3 extends over 13 amino acids. CDR3 nucleotides: TGTGCCAGCAGCTTCTCGGACACGACTGAAGCTTTCTTT. This encodes CASSFSDTTEAFF.

The chain uses TRBV19 and TRBJ2-1, with D possibly matching TRBD2 (5 bases). Germline lookup yields CDR1 LNHDA and CDR2 SQIVND (reference sequence). V lost 5 bases and J lost 5, with 13 bases in between. This CDR3 contains 14 residues. Here the CDR3 DNA reads TGTGCCAGTAGTTTCGGGATGGTGGACAATGAGCAGTTCTTC. Translated: CASSFGMVDNEQFF.

The chain links TRBV29-1 to TRBJ2-1; TRBD2 is a possible D gene (7 bases). The CDR3 has 15 residues. V was trimmed by 1 base and J by 7 bases, leaving 17 bases between them. The germline V gene encodes CDR1 SQVTM and CDR2 ANQGSEA. The CDR3 protein is CSVEARGRGRNEQFF. The CDR3 region has the DNA TGCAGCGTTGAAGCTCGGGGGCGGGGGCGAAATGAGCAGTTCTTC.

CDR3 sequence (DNA): TGCAGCGTTGAACATCGGCCTGAGGGACGGATGGATTCTAACTATGGCTACACCTTC. This gives the protein CSVEHRPEGRMDSNYGYTF. The chain carries TRBV29-1 and TRBJ1-2; TRBD1 is a possible D gene (5 bases). CDR1 and CDR2 from the germline V gene are SQVTM and ANQGSEA. This CDR3 comprises 19 residues. Trimming cost V 2 bases and J 0 bases, with 25 bases left between them. Combining the CDR3 with reference TRBV29-1 and TRBJ1-2 gives the whole variable domain SAVISQKPSRDICQRGTSLTIQCQVDSQVTMMFWYRQQPGQSLTLIATANQGSEATYESGFVIDKFPISRPNLTFSTLTVSNMSPEDSSIYLCSVEHRPEGRMDSNYGYTFGSGTRLTVV.

The chain is built from TRBV6-2 or TRBV6-3 and TRBJ2-7; 7 positions agree with TRBD1. The CDR3 has 14 amino acids. Germline V gene sequence: CDR1 MNHEY, CDR2 SVGEGT. The trim removed 2 bases at V and 2 bases at J, leaving 3 bases unmatched. Written as DNA, the CDR3 is TGTGCCAGCAGTTACCGGGACAGAACCTACGAGCAGTACTTC. This encodes CASSYRDRTYEQYF.

This chain joins TRBV5-1 and TRBJ2-2; 8 bases agree with TRBD1. Germline V CDR1 and CDR2: SGHRS, YFSETQ. V was pared by 5 bases and J by 5 bases, with 5 bases of the junction left unmatched. The CDR3 runs to 14 residues. CDR3 DNA: TGCGCCAGCAGATATACAGGGGGAACCGGGGAGCTGTTTTTT. Its translation is CASRYTGGTGELFF.

V usage is TRBV12-3 or TRBV12-4 and J usage is TRBJ2-1; 7 bases map to TRBD1. The CDR3 covers 13 residues. Trimming cost V 5 bases and J 8 bases; bases outside gene matches: 6. CDR3 bases: TGTGCCAGCAGTCCTATCGACAGGGATGAGCAGTTCTTC. This codes for CASSPIDRDEQFF.

This clonotype was counted a single time. The chain links TRBV14 to TRBJ2-7; maybe TRBD2 (5 bases). Germline loops: CDR1 SGHDN, CDR2 FVKESK. CDR3 length: 14 amino acids. The V gene lost 4 bases and the J gene lost 7 bases, with 17 bases spanning the gap. The CDR3 bases are TGTGCCAGCAGCCCTACTCCGGGGTTTCGGGAGCAGTACTTC. It codes for CASSPTPGFREQYF.

The rearrangement links TRBV4-3 to TRBJ2-7, with 8 positions matching TRBD1. CDR1 is LGHNA, CDR2 YSLEER, per germline. This CDR3 region has 14 residues. After removal of 4 bases from V and 1 base from J, the junction contained 3 bases not matched to a gene. This chain's CDR3 is CASSPRTGSYEQYF. Here the CDR3 DNA reads TGCGCCAGCAGCCCGAGGACAGGGTCCTACGAGCAGTACTTC.

The chain uses TRBV12-5 and TRBJ2-6; D unclear. This CDR3 is built from 14 residues. In germline, CDR1 is LGHNT, CDR2 FRNRAP. Trimming took 6 bases from V and 1 from J, leaving 7 bases between them. Written as DNA, the CDR3 is TGTGCTAGTGGCTGGGGTTCTGGGGCCAACGTCCTGACTTTC. Encoded protein: CASGWGSGANVLTF.

The chain combines TRBV7-2 with TRBJ2-1; D gene uncertain. The CDR3 spans 12 residues. Looked up from germline, CDR1 is SGHTA and CDR2 is FQGNSA. Between the trimmed V and J ends, which lost 5 bases and 11 bases, there was a span of 13 bases. DNA for the CDR3: TGTGCCAGCAGCCAGACCAGGTCGAAGCAGTTCTTC. Protein: CASSQTRSKQFF.

The chain employs TRBV27 and TRBJ1-1, with D maybe TRBD1 (6 bases). The CDR3 totals 15 residues. Trimming took 1 base from V and 0 from J, leaving 9 bases between them. Germline CDR1 is MNHEY and CDR2 is SMNVEV (reference sequence). The CDR3 bases are TGTGCCAGCAGTTTATGGGGGCAGATGAACACTGAAGCTTTCTTT. Its translation: CASSLWGQMNTEAFF.

This clonotype was picked up one time. CDR3 sequence reads: CASSLEKGVFNTEAFF. CDR3 coding DNA: TGCGCCAGCAGCTTGGAAAAGGGTGTCTTTAACACTGAAGCTTTCTTT. The chain links TRBV5-1 to TRBJ1-1, with unresolved D. V was clipped by 0 bases and J by 2 bases, with 14 bases between them. CDR1 is SGHRS, CDR2 YFSETQ, per germline. The CDR3 sequence is 16 residues long.

V is TRBV20-1 and J is TRBJ2-7; TRBD1 agrees at 9 bases. The V and J ends lost 6 bases and 2 bases, in that order; junction bases with no gene match: 14. The CDR3 is 16 residues long. Germline lookup yields CDR1 DFQATT and CDR2 SNEGSKA (reference sequence). CDR3 sequence: CSAGTGTLATTYEQYF. The CDR3 DNA reads as TGCAGTGCCGGGACAGGGACTCTAGCCACGACCTACGAGCAGTACTTC.